This is a list of T cell receptor beta chains from one sample in a study of T cell repertoires in ileal Crohn's disease. The protocol was immunoSEQ multiplex PCR, while the TCRdb copy is restricted to in-frame clones and leaves out a portion. The profile shows about 62,000 clones, about 88% of them singletons. Material: ileal tissue. The receptors derive from an adult with Crohn's disease. Both conserved end residues are part of each CDR3. The order of the fields is CDR3 DNA, CDR3 protein, V gene, D gene, clone size, J gene. A D gene is named only where the DNA matches it firmly. The size of a clone is reported for some rows only, either as once, few or many, or as a class for expanded clones.

DNA: TGTGCCAGCCGTTCAGGTGGGAGCAATCAGCCCCAGCATTTT
CDR3: CASRSGGSNQPQHF
V: TRBV6-1
D: .
size: .
J: TRBJ1-5

DNA: TGTGCCAGCGCACTTAGCTTTTCGACAGATACGCAGTATTTT
CDR3: CASALSFSTDTQYF
V: TRBV18
D: .
size: .
J: TRBJ2-3

DNA: TGTGCCAGCAGGGCCGGGACAGGGCATTCACCCCTCCACTTT
CDR3: CASRAGTGHSPLHF
V: TRBV2
D: TRBD1
size: .
J: TRBJ1-6

DNA: TGTGCCAGCAGCTTGAACAGGGGGCGCGGACAGACTGAAGCTTTCTTT
CDR3: CASSLNRGRGQTEAFF
V: TRBV5-6
D: TRBD1
size: .
J: TRBJ1-1

DNA: TGTGCCAGCAGCTTAGCAGGAGCCGATCAGCCCCAGCATTTT
CDR3: CASSLAGADQPQHF
V: TRBV7-6
D: .
size: .
J: TRBJ1-5

DNA: TGTGCCAGCAGTAGACAGGGTTTGAGCAACGAGCAGTACTTC
CDR3: CASSRQGLSNEQYF
V: TRBV9
D: TRBD1
size: .
J: TRBJ2-7

DNA: TGTGCCAGCAGCTATTATCGTCACACGGCAGACAGGAGACGCGGAAACACCATATATTTT
CDR3: CASSYYRHTADRRRGNTIYF
V: TRBV27
D: .
size: .
J: TRBJ1-3

DNA: TGCGCCAGCAGCCAAGATCAAATGAACACTGAAGCTTTCTTT
CDR3: CASSQDQMNTEAFF
V: TRBV4-1
D: .
size: medium-sized
J: TRBJ1-1

DNA: TGCGCCAGCAGTACTGGGCAGCCGAACACTGAAGCTTTCTTT
CDR3: CASSTGQPNTEAFF
V: TRBV5-1
D: .
size: .
J: TRBJ1-1

DNA: TGTGCCAGCGTGTCGGGTATGCACACTGAAGCTTTCTTT
CDR3: CASVSGMHTEAFF
V: TRBV6-1
D: .
size: .
J: TRBJ1-1

DNA: TGTGCCAGCTCACCAGGCCCTTCCAACTATGGCTACACCTTC
CDR3: CASSPGPSNYGYTF
V: TRBV18
D: .
size: .
J: TRBJ1-2

DNA: TGTGCCAGCAGCTCAGACAGGGGTTCACCCCTCCACTTT
CDR3: CASSSDRGSPLHF
V: TRBV11-2
D: TRBD1
size: once
J: TRBJ1-6

DNA: TGTGCCAGCAGCTTAGGACAGGGTTCCAATGAAAAACTGTTTTTT
CDR3: CASSLGQGSNEKLFF
V: TRBV7-9
D: TRBD1
size: .
J: TRBJ1-4

DNA: TGCGCCAGCAGCACCGACAGAGCGAGCACAGATACGCAGTATTTT
CDR3: CASSTDRASTDTQYF
V: TRBV5-1
D: .
size: .
J: TRBJ2-3

DNA: TGTGCCAGCACCCAGGGAAATCAGCCCCAGCATTTT
CDR3: CASTQGNQPQHF
V: TRBV6-1
D: .
size: once
J: TRBJ1-5

DNA: TGCGCCAGCAGCTTGGGGCCCTCTGGGGCCAACGTCCTGACTTTC
CDR3: CASSLGPSGANVLTF
V: TRBV5-1
D: .
size: .
J: TRBJ2-6

DNA: TGTGCCAGTAGTATGGGAGGCAGGGGGCTCGCTGAAGCTTTCTTT
CDR3: CASSMGGRGLAEAFF
V: TRBV19
D: TRBD1
size: once
J: TRBJ1-1

DNA: TGTGCCAGCAGTTACGAATTCGGTGAAAAACTGTTTTTT
CDR3: CASSYEFGEKLFF
V: TRBV6-5
D: .
size: .
J: TRBJ1-4

DNA: TGCGCCAGCAGCCAAGATCTCAGCACAGATACGCAGTATTTT
CDR3: CASSQDLSTDTQYF
V: TRBV4-3
D: .
size: once
J: TRBJ2-3

DNA: TGTGCCAGCAGATTTCGAACAGGGCGAACCGCTGAAGCTTTCTTT
CDR3: CASRFRTGRTAEAFF
V: TRBV5-6
D: .
size: .
J: TRBJ1-1

DNA: TGTGCCAGCAGCCAAGGCCCCCTCGGCGGCGGGAGGGACGAGCAGTACTTC
CDR3: CASSQGPLGGGRDEQYF
V: TRBV14
D: TRBD2
size: .
J: TRBJ2-7

DNA: TGTGCCAGCAGCACCAGGGTGAACAGCTCTGGAAACACCATATATTTT
CDR3: CASSTRVNSSGNTIYF
V: TRBV28
D: .
size: .
J: TRBJ1-3

DNA: TGTGCCAGCAGTTTGGGGGGGCTTGGAGAGCAGTACTTC
CDR3: CASSLGGLGEQYF
V: TRBV27
D: .
size: .
J: TRBJ2-7

DNA: TGTGCCAGCAGCGCAGCTAGCGGGGGCCGAGAGCAGTTCTTC
CDR3: CASSAASGGREQFF
V: TRBV5-6
D: TRBD2
size: .
J: TRBJ2-1

DNA: TGTGCCAGCAGCTACACACAGGGGATCCAAGAGACCCAGTACTTC
CDR3: CASSYTQGIQETQYF
V: TRBV7-9
D: TRBD1
size: .
J: TRBJ2-5

DNA: TGTGCCACCAGCGCCCTCGCTAGCGGGACCCGGGAGACCCAGTACTTC
CDR3: CATSALASGTRETQYF
V: TRBV15
D: TRBD2
size: .
J: TRBJ2-5

DNA: TGTGCCAGCAGCGCCCTTGGGGACAGCAAAAACACCATATATTTT
CDR3: CASSALGDSKNTIYF
V: TRBV9
D: TRBD1
size: few
J: TRBJ1-3

DNA: TGTGCCAGTAGTTTCGGGACATTTGTAGCCAATGAGCAGTTCTTC
CDR3: CASSFGTFVANEQFF
V: TRBV19
D: .
size: .
J: TRBJ2-1

DNA: TGTGCCAGCAGCTTAGGGACTAGCCGAGGCTCCAATGAGCAGTTCTTC
CDR3: CASSLGTSRGSNEQFF
V: TRBV13
D: TRBD2
size: .
J: TRBJ2-1

DNA: TGCGCCAGCAGCCGAGGACTAGCGGGGGGCTACGAGCAGTACTTC
CDR3: CASSRGLAGGYEQYF
V: TRBV4-3
D: TRBD2
size: .
J: TRBJ2-7

DNA: TGTGCCAGCAGCCCCAATCCGGGCTCCTACGAGCAGTACTTC
CDR3: CASSPNPGSYEQYF
V: TRBV5-6
D: .
size: .
J: TRBJ2-7

DNA: TGTGCCAGCAGCTTACAGGGGCCGGGGGAGACCCAGTACTTC
CDR3: CASSLQGPGETQYF
V: TRBV7-8
D: .
size: .
J: TRBJ2-5

DNA: TGTGCCAGCAGTTACTCACCGACTTATGGCTACACCTTC
CDR3: CASSYSPTYGYTF
V: TRBV6-5
D: .
size: once
J: TRBJ1-2

DNA: TGTGCCAGCAGTGAATATCGGGGAGGGTTCGATGAGCAGTTCTTC
CDR3: CASSEYRGGFDEQFF
V: TRBV25-1
D: TRBD2
size: .
J: TRBJ2-1

DNA: TGTGCCAGCTCCCCAACAGCTACAGGGGCGAACACCGGGGAGCTGTTTTTT
CDR3: CASSPTATGANTGELFF
V: TRBV18
D: TRBD1
size: .
J: TRBJ2-2

DNA: TGTGCCAGTAGTAGGAAAGTCGGCGCAGGGGTTAACTATGGCTACACCTTC
CDR3: CASSRKVGAGVNYGYTF
V: TRBV19
D: .
size: .
J: TRBJ1-2